The present TCR beta chain was sequenced within a study of OX40 agonist ivuxolimab in advanced cancers. Study at large: Patients took ivuxolimab, an agonistic anti-OX40 (CD134) antibody. More than 35% of patients had received prior checkpoint inhibitor therapy.

The V gene lost 0 bases and the J gene lost 5 bases, with 13 bases spanning the gap. Germline V CDR1 and CDR2: KGHSH, LQKENI. This CDR3 is built from 15 residues. Clones were read by immunoSEQ multiplex PCR, and TCRdb kept only the in-frame ones, dropping some. Found here are roughly 58,000 clones, 85% of them singletons; the top ten hold more than 2.5%. The clonotype originates from an adult with an advanced solid tumor such as melanoma, head and neck, liver or kidney cancer. Specimen: CD4+ or CD8+ T cells sorted from blood, collected in a trial of the OX40 agonist ivuxolimab. V is TRBV18 and J is TRBJ1-1, with D possibly being TRBD1 (6 bases). CDR3 DNA: TGTGCCAGCTCACCACCGTCCTTAGGGGGGACTGAAGCTTTCTTT. Its translation is CASSPPSLGGTEAFF.